This T cell receptor (beta chain) was identified during a study of control samples from healthy donors and cancer patients. The assay was immunoSEQ multiplex PCR, and TCRdb's table has in-frame clones only and misses some. The sample lists 74,000 or so clones; approximately 89% were seen once. Germline V gene lookup returns CDR1 MNHEY and CDR2 SVGEGT. The ends lost 7 bases at V and 0 bases at J; junction bases unmatched: 8. The CDR3 totals 15 residues. This clone has a single count. The sequencing sample was made of blood. The V and J genes are TRBV6-2 or TRBV6-3 and TRBJ2-7, with 8 bases that match TRBD1. This receptor was obtained from a man in his fifties in good health. This chain's CDR3 is CASTPGQVSSYEQYF. The CDR3 DNA sequence: TGTGCCAGCACCCCGGGACAGGTGAGCTCCTACGAGCAGTACTTC.